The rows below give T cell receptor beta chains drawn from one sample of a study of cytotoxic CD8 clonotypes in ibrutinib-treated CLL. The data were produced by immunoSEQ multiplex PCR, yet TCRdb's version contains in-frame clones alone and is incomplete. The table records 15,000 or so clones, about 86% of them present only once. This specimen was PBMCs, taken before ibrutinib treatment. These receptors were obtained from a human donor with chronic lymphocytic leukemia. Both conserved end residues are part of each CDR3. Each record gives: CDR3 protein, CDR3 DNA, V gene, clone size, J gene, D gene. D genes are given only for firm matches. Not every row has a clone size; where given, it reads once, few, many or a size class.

CASGTSLNNEQFF,TGCGCCAGCGGGACTAGCCTCAACAATGAGCAGTTCTTC,TRBV5-1,.,TRBJ2-1,TRBD2
CASKDRDRASYEQYF,TGTGCCAGTAAGGACCGGGACAGGGCTTCCTACGAGCAGTACTTC,TRBV19,.,TRBJ2-7,TRBD1
CASSSTRRTENYGYTF,TGTGCCAGCAGCTCTACCCGCCGGACAGAGAACTATGGCTACACCTTC,TRBV11-2,.,TRBJ1-2,.
CASSYSPTSGRHEQYF,TGTGCCAGCAGTTACTCACCGACTAGCGGGCGCCACGAGCAGTACTTC,TRBV6-5,.,TRBJ2-7,TRBD2
CAIKGRGTEAFF,TGTGCCATCAAGGGCCGGGGGACTGAAGCTTTCTTT,TRBV2,.,TRBJ1-1,.
CASSPPGTSGRADTQYF,TGTGCCAGCAGCCCCCCAGGGACTAGCGGGAGAGCAGATACGCAGTATTTT,TRBV4-2,few,TRBJ2-3,TRBD2
CASSLGGSRTDTQYF,TGTGCCAGCAGCTTGGGGGGGAGTCGCACAGATACGCAGTATTTT,TRBV5-6,.,TRBJ2-3,.
CASSFNGRAGDEQFF,TGCGCCAGCAGCTTTAACGGGAGGGCAGGGGATGAGCAGTTCTTC,TRBV5-1,once,TRBJ2-1,TRBD2
CASSSMAGGQYEQYF,TGTGCCAGCTCCTCGATGGCAGGGGGCCAGTACGAGCAGTACTTC,TRBV18,once,TRBJ2-7,TRBD1
CASSPRSTTSGVRTDTQYF,TGTGCCAGCAGCCCCCGGAGCACAACTAGCGGGGTCCGCACAGATACGCAGTATTTT,TRBV7-3,.,TRBJ2-3,TRBD2
CASSPPTGATQYF,TGTGCCAGCTCACCCCCGACAGGCGCTACTCAGTACTTC,TRBV18,once,TRBJ2-4,.
CASSFEPNTEAFF,TGTGCCAGCAGCTTTGAACCGAACACTGAAGCTTTCTTT,TRBV5-4,.,TRBJ1-1,.
CASSQTHGSYGYTF,TGCGCCAGCAGCCAAACCCACGGTAGCTATGGCTACACCTTC,TRBV4-3,few,TRBJ1-2,.
CASSRVPADEQFF,TGTGCCAGTAGTCGGGTTCCGGCGGATGAGCAGTTCTTC,TRBV19,.,TRBJ2-1,.
CASSRPGKGGYTF,TGTGCCAGCAGTCGCCCGGGAAAGGGTGGCTACACCTTC,TRBV28,.,TRBJ1-2,.
CASSKTGVPFEKLFF,TGTGCCAGTAGTAAAACAGGGGTTCCATTTGAAAAACTGTTTTTT,TRBV19,.,TRBJ1-4,TRBD1
CASSFTDTQYF,TGTGCCAGCAGCTTCACAGATACGCAGTATTTT,TRBV5-6,few,TRBJ2-3,.
CASSPRAGEVNEQYF,TGTGCCAGCTCACCGAGGGCGGGAGAGGTCAACGAGCAGTACTTC,TRBV18,.,TRBJ2-7,TRBD2
CATSGGAPGDGQPQHF,TGTGCCACCAGCGGAGGGGCCCCAGGAGACGGTCAGCCCCAGCATTTT,TRBV15,.,TRBJ1-5,.
CASSELSPSGANVLTF,TGTGCCAGCAGTGAACTTAGTCCGTCAGGGGCCAACGTCCTGACTTTC,TRBV6-1,.,TRBJ2-6,.
CASSLGGRGLVPLFVKYF,TGCGCCAGCAGCTTGGGGGGTCGCGGACTAGTGCCGCTTTTCGTCAAGTACTTC,TRBV5-1,.,TRBJ2-5,TRBD2
CASTEGYTIYF,TGTGCCAGCACAGAGGGGTACACCATATATTTT,TRBV7-9,.,TRBJ1-3,.
CASSSGPLDRGLGDQPQHF,TGTGCCAGCAGTTCGGGACCGCTGGACAGGGGGCTCGGCGATCAGCCCCAGCATTTT,TRBV27,.,TRBJ1-5,TRBD1
CASSAIDRGGNQPQHF,TGTGCCAGCAGCGCTATAGACAGGGGCGGCAATCAGCCCCAGCATTTT,TRBV7-9,.,TRBJ1-5,TRBD1
CASSLGAPRDGELFF,TGTGCCAGCAGCCTGGGGGCCCCTCGGGACGGGGAGCTGTTTTTT,TRBV7-3,.,TRBJ2-2,.
CSVEVRGRVNTIYF,TGCAGCGTTGAAGTCAGGGGCAGAGTAAACACCATATATTTT,TRBV29-1,.,TRBJ1-3,.
CATSRHYYSGWRLDTQYF,TGTGCCACCAGCAGGCACTATTACAGCGGGTGGAGATTGGATACGCAGTATTTT,TRBV15,.,TRBJ2-3,.
CASTRGSTSYNEQFF,TGTGCCAGCACCAGGGGTAGTACCTCCTACAATGAGCAGTTCTTC,TRBV6-5,once,TRBJ2-1,.
CASRSGQSTDTQYF,TGTGCCAGCAGGTCGGGACAGTCCACAGATACGCAGTATTTT,TRBV11-2,.,TRBJ2-3,TRBD1
CASSLKFSYEQYF,TGTGCCAGCAGTTTGAAGTTCTCCTACGAGCAGTACTTC,TRBV28,.,TRBJ2-7,.
CASSAGGTFSYGYTF,TGTGCCAGCAGCGCAGGAGGTACTTTTTCCTATGGCTACACCTTC,TRBV27,few,TRBJ1-2,.
CASSLKWGTGSHQPQHF,TGTGCCAGCAGCCTGAAGTGGGGGACAGGGAGTCATCAGCCCCAGCATTTT,TRBV7-8,once,TRBJ1-5,TRBD1
CASRPGQNYGYTF,TGTGCCAGCAGGCCGGGACAGAACTATGGCTACACCTTC,TRBV27,few,TRBJ1-2,TRBD1